A single sample gave rise to the 8 T cell receptor beta chains below, sequenced in a study of PD-L1 blockade in urothelial cancer (TCRdb year 2017). Library preparation was by the immunoSEQ multiplex PCR assay. TCRdb re-hosts the immuneACCESS table, in-frame sequences only. Its copies lack some clones; in the studies checked, an unresolved V gene accounts for under half of them, and the cause for the rest is not known. Counted in this sample were some 15,000 clones; approximately 88% of them appeared once. In total, the top ten clones hold roughly 15% of the sample. This specimen consisted of PBMCs, obtained around atezolizumab (anti-PD-L1) treatment. These TCRs come from a man aged 70-80 years with urothelial cancer.

This sequence joins TRBV6-1 and TRBJ1-5; D not resolved. Trimming cost V 2 bases and J 2 bases, with 13 bases left between them. Per the germline V gene, CDR1 is MNHNS and CDR2 is SASEGT. The CDR3 covers 16 residues. Here the CDR3 reads CASSELRFLGNQPQHF. CDR3 sequence (DNA): TGTGCCAGCAGTGAATTGCGGTTCCTTGGCAATCAGCCCCAGCATTTT.

This sequence joins TRBV6-6 and TRBJ1-4; 9 bases are a match to TRBD1. Germline CDR1 and CDR2: MNHNY and SVGAGI (reference sequence). V was clipped by 6 bases and J by 7 bases; unmatched bases: 12. The CDR3 has 16 amino acids. CDR3 sequence reads: CASRTDRGEFFEKLFF. In DNA, the CDR3 is TGTGCCAGCAGGACGGACAGGGGCGAGTTTTTTGAAAAACTGTTTTTT.

The genes are TRBV21-1 and TRBJ2-7; the table's D call, TRBD2, has no DNA check behind it. TRBV21-1 is designated a pseudogene. The CDR3 length is 14 residues. This CDR3 reads CASSKLGGAHEQYF. CDR3 in DNA: TGTGCCAGCAGCAAACTGGGGGGGGCCCACGAGCAGTACTTC.

This chain links TRBV6-1 with TRBJ2-7; D is undetermined. Trimming shortened V by 4 bases and J by 7 bases, and 8 bases separated the two germline ends. Looked up from germline, CDR1 is MNHNS and CDR2 is SASEGT. This CDR3 is 11 amino acids long. CDR3 sequence: CASSVEWEQYF. The CDR3 DNA follows: TGTGCCAGCAGTGTCGAGTGGGAGCAGTACTTC.

Here the CDR3 reads CASSFGGFITEAFF. In DNA, the CDR3 is TGTGCCAGCAGTTTCGGGGGGTTTATCACTGAAGCTTTCTTT. The chain uses TRBV27 and TRBJ1-1; D possibly corresponds to TRBD1 (5 bases). The germline V gene has CDR1 MNHEY and CDR2 SMNVEV (reference sequence). V was trimmed by 3 bases and J by 4 bases, leaving 12 bases between them. The CDR3 sequence is 14 residues long.

The chain joins TRBV27 to TRBJ1-6, with D tentatively TRBD1 (5 bases). The CDR3 is made up of 15 amino acids. The germline V gene encodes CDR1 MNHEY and CDR2 SMNVEV (reference sequence). V was clipped by 3 bases and J by 7 bases, with 13 bases between them. In DNA form, the CDR3 reads TGTGCCAGCAGTTTCTCCATCCAGGGAAATTCACCCCTCCACTTT. It translates to CASSFSIQGNSPLHF.

This chain joins TRBV7-9 and TRBJ2-7; D unresolved. The CDR3 consists of 13 residues. V gave up 7 bases and J gave up 3 bases, with 13 bases separating them. CDR1 is SEHNR and CDR2 is FQNEAQ in the germline V gene (reference sequence). The chain's CDR3 is CASTPGYLYEQYF. CDR3 sequence (DNA): TGTGCCAGCACCCCCGGGTACCTCTACGAGCAGTACTTC.

J is TRBJ2-7 and V is TRBV7-9; TRBD2 aligns across 11 bases. The CDR3 has 14 residues. V gave up 6 bases and J gave up 2 bases; unmatched junction bases: 3. Germline V CDR1 and CDR2: SEHNR, FQNEAQ (reference sequence). The CDR3 nucleotides read TGTGCCAGCAGGGCGGGACTAGCGGCCTACGAGCAGTACTTC. This translates into CASRAGLAAYEQYF.